The clone carrying this T cell receptor beta chain has more than one count but fewer than ten. The antigen remains unidentified. The data derive from a study of T-cell reconstitution after alpha-beta-depleted transplantation in children. Findings and limits, study-wide: One year post-transplant, T-cell counts and diversity were largely derived from T cells produced anew.

With 0 bases clipped from V and 3 bases from J, the junction kept 8 bases outside the gene matches. This CDR3 spans 17 amino acids. Researchers prepared the TCRbeta library using unique molecular identifiers, the study reports. A single record per CDR3 protein comes from TCRdb applying MiXCR to the PCR reads. The table includes about 350,000 distinct CDR3 sequences, 15% to 20% detected once. This specimen was PBMCs, mostly from graft donor cells, taken 360 days after TCRalphabeta/CD19-depleted stem cell transplant. J is TRBJ2-7 and V is TRBV12-3 or TRBV12-4; 10 positions agree with TRBD2. This TCR was sampled from a male patient between 2 and 15 years old who had a stem cell transplant for acute lymphoblastic leukemia, so the T cells may come from the graft donor. This CDR3 is CASSLAGLAGEIYEQYF. CDR3 DNA sequence: TGTGCCAGCAGTTTAGCGGGGCTAGCGGGAGAAATCTACGAGCAGTACTTC.